This TCR beta chain originates from a study of OX40 agonist ivuxolimab in advanced cancers. Germline V gene data show CDR1 as SEHNR and CDR2 as FQNEAQ (reference sequence). Trimming pared 3 bases from V and 8 bases from J, leaving 12 bases between. The CDR3 spans 13 residues. The data were produced by immunoSEQ multiplex PCR, yet TCRdb's version contains in-frame clones alone and is incomplete. Of some 74,000 clones in the sample, roughly 85% are singletons; the top ten hold 0.5% to 0.55%. V gene TRBV7-9 combines with J gene TRBJ2-3; perhaps TRBD1 as D (6 bases). Specimen: CD4+ or CD8+ T cells sorted from blood, collected in a trial of the OX40 agonist ivuxolimab. The TCR comes from an adult with an advanced solid tumor such as melanoma, head and neck, liver or kidney cancer. The CDR3 loop reads CASSLPGAFTQYF. DNA of the CDR3: TGTGCCAGCAGCTTGCCAGGGGCCTTTACGCAGTATTTT.